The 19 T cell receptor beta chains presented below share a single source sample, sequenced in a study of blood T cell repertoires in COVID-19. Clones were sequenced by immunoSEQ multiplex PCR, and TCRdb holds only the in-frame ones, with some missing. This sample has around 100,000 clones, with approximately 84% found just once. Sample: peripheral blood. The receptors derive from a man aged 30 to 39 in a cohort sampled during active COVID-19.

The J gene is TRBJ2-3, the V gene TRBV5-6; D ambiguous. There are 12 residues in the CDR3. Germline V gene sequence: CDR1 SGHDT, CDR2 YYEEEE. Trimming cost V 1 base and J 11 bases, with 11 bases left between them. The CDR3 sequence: CASSLNVEQQYF. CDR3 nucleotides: TGTGCCAGCAGCTTGAACGTTGAACAGCAGTATTTT.

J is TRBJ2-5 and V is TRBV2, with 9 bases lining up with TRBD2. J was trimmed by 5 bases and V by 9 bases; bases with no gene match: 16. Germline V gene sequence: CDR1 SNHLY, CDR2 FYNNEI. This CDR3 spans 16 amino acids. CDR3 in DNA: TGTGCCAGTGTCCTCCTGGCTAGCGGGGAGTTGGAGACCCAGTACTTC. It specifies CASVLLASGELETQYF.

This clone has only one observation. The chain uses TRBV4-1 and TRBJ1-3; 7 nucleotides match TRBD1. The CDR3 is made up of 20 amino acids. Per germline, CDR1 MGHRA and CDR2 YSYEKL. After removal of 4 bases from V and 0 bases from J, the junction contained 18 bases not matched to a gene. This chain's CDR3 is CASSPLWPRGLSLSGNTIYF. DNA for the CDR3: TGCGCCAGCAGCCCCCTATGGCCCAGGGGGTTGAGTCTCTCTGGAAACACCATATATTTT.

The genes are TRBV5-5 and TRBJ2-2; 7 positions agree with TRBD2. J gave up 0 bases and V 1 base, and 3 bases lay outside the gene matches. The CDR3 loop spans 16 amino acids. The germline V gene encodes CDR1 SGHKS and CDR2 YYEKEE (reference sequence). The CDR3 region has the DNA TGTGCCAGCAGCTTGTGGGGGGGAGCGAACACCGGGGAGCTGTTTTTT. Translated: CASSLWGGANTGELFF.

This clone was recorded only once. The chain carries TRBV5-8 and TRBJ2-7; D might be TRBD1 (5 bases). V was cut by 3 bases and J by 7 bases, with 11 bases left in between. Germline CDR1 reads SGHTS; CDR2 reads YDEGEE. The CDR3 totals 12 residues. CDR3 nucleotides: TGTGCCAGCAGCTCCAGGGTAGGGGAGCAGTACTTC. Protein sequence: CASSSRVGEQYF.

For the CDR3, the DNA is TGTGCCAGCAGTGTACAGGGGCCCTCGTCTGGAAACACCATATATTTT. It codes for CASSVQGPSSGNTIYF. The V gene is TRBV6-1, the J gene TRBJ1-3; 7 positions match TRBD1. Looked up from germline, CDR1 is MNHNS and CDR2 is SASEGT. The CDR3 length is 16 residues. Trimming removed 4 bases from V and 1 base from J; junction bases left unmatched: 7.

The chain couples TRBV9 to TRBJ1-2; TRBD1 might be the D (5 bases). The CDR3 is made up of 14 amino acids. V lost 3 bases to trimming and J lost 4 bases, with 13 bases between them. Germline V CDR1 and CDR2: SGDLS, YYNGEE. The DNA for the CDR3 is TGTGCCAGCAGCGGGGGGGGTAGCGGCTATGGCTACACCTTC. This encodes CASSGGGSGYGYTF.

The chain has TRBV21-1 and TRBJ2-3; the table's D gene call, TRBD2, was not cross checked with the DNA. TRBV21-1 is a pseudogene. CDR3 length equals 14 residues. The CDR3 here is CAFPGVSPTDTQYF. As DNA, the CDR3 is TGTGCCTTCCCCGGGGTGTCCCCTACAGATACGCAGTATTTT.

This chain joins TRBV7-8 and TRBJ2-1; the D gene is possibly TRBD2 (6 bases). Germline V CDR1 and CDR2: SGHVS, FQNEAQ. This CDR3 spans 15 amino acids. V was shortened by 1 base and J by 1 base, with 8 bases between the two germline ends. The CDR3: CASSLGRGSYNEQFF. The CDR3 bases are TGTGCCAGCAGCTTAGGGCGGGGATCCTACAATGAGCAGTTCTTC. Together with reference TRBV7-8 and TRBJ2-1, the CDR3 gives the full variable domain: GAGVSQSPRYKVAKRGQDVALRCDPISGHVSLFWYQQALGQGPEFLTYFQNEAQLDKSGLPSDRFFAERPEGSVSTLKIQRTQQEDSAVYLCASSLGRGSYNEQFFGPGTRLTVL.

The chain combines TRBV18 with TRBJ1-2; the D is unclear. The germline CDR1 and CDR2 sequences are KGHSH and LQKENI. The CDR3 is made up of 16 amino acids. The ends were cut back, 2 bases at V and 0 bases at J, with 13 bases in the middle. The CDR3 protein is CASSPGVGSSNYGYTF. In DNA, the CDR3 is TGTGCCAGCTCACCAGGGGTAGGGAGCTCTAACTATGGCTACACCTTC.

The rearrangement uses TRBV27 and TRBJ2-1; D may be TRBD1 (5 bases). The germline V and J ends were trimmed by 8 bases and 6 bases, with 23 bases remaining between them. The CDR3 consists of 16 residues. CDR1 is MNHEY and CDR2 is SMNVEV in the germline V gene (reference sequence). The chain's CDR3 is CASERPIGQGGNEQFF. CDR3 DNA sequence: TGTGCCAGCGAGAGACCTATCGGGCAGGGTGGCAATGAGCAGTTCTTC.

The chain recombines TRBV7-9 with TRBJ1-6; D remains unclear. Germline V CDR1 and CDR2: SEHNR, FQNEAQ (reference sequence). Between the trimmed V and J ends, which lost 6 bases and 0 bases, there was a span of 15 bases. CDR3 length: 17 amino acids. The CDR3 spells CASRPIHSSSYNSPLHF. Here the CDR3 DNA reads TGTGCCAGCAGACCAATTCACTCGAGCTCCTATAATTCACCCCTCCACTTT.

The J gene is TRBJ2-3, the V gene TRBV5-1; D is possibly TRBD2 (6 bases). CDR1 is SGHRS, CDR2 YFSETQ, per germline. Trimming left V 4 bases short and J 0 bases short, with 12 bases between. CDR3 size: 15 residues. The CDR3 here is CASSGAGTSTDTQYF. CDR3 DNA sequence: TGCGCCAGCAGCGGCGCCGGGACTAGCACAGATACGCAGTATTTT.

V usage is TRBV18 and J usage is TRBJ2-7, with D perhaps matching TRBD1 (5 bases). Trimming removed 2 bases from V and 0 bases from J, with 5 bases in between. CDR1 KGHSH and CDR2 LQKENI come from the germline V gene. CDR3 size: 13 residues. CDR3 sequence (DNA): TGTGCCAGCTCACCAGACAGCTCCTACGAGCAGTACTTC. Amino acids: CASSPDSSYEQYF.

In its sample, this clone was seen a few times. The CDR3 protein is CASSIPANRQEYSNQPQHF. CDR3 sequence (DNA): TGTGCCAGTAGTATCCCGGCGAACAGGCAGGAGTATAGCAATCAGCCCCAGCATTTT. The gene calls are TRBV19 and TRBJ1-5, with a weak D call TRBD1 (5 bases). Germline V gene sequence: CDR1 LNHDA, CDR2 SQIVND (reference sequence). This CDR3 is built from 19 residues. With 3 bases removed from V and 0 bases from J, the gap between germline ends came to 21 bases. Looking up the rest from reference TRBV19 and TRBJ1-5 gives the full variable domain: DGGITQSPKYLFRKEGQNVTLSCEQNLNHDAMYWYRQDPGQGLRLIYYSQIVNDFQKGDIAEGYSVSREKKESFPLTVTSAQKNPTAFYLCASSIPANRQEYSNQPQHFGDGTRLSIL.

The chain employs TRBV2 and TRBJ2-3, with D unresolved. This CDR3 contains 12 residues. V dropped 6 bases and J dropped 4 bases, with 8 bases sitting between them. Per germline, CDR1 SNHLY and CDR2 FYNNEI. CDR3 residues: CASRREADTQYF. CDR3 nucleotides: TGTGCCAGCAGGAGAGAAGCAGATACGCAGTATTTT.

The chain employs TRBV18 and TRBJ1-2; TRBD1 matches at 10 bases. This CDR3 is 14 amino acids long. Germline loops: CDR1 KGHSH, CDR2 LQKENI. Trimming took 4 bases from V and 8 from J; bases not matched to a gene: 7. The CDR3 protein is CASSRQGASDGYTF. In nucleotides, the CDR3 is TGTGCCAGCTCACGACAGGGGGCGTCAGACGGCTACACCTTC.

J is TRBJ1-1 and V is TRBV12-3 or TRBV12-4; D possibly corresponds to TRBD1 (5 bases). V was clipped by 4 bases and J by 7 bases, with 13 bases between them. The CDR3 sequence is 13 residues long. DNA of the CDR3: TGTGCCAGCAGTTCCCCGACAGAAGATGAAGCTTTCTTT. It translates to CASSSPTEDEAFF.

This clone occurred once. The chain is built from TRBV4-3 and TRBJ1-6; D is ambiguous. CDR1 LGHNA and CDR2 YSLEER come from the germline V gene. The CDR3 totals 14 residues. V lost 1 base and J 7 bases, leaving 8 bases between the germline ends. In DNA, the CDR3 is TGCGCCAGCAGCCAAGGGGCCTCCAATTCACCCCTCCACTTT. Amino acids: CASSQGASNSPLHF.